This T cell receptor beta chain appears in the sequencing data of a study of CD4 T cell repertoires in COVID-19. Study summary: Relabeled CFSE-low cells, IL-2-expanded for approximately eleven days, met spikes from other coronaviruses. Findings and caveats of the study: SARS-CoV and/or HKU1 spike cultures shared between roughly 6 and 27% of SARS-CoV-2 clonotypes. Suggested intraclonal diversification: top SARS-CoV-2-reactive clonotypes appeared in two or three memory subsets.

These memory T cells were uncultured and sequenced directly after ex vivo isolation. With respect to this clone: No antigen is known for it.

The V end was cut by 5 bases, the J end by 0 bases, with 11 bases between. The CDR3 totals 15 residues. Germline V gene lookup returns CDR1 SGHTA and CDR2 FQGNSA. TCRdb's table, derived via immunoSEQ multiplex PCR, lists solely in-frame clones and lacks some. This repertoire shows 60,000 to 90,000 clones, 83% found once; its top ten account for around 0.58%. The sequence was obtained from a human donor who had COVID-19. The sample here was CD4+ T cells from peripheral blood, taken after recovery from COVID-19. The V call is TRBV7-2, the J call TRBJ1-3; the D is unclear. The CDR3 DNA follows: TGTGCCAGCAGCCCCGAGGACGACTCTGGAAACACCATATATTTT. Translating it yields CASSPEDDSGNTIYF.